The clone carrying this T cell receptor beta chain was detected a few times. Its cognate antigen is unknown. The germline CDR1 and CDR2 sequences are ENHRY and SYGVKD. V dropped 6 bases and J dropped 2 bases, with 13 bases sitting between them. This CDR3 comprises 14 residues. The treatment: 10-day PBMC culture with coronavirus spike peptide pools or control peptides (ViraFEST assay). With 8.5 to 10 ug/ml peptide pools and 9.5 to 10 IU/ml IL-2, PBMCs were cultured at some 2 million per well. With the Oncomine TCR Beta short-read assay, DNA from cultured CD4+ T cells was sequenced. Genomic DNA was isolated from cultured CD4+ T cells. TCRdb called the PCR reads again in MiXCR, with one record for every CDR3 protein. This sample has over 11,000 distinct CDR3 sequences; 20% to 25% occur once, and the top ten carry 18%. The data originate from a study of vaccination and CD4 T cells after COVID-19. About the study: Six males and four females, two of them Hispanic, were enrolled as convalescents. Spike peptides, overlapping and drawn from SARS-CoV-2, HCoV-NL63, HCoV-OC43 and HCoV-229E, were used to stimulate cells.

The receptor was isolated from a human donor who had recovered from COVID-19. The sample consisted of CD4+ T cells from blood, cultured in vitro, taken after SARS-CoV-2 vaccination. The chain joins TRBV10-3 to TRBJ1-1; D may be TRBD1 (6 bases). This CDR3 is CAISPQGSNTEAFF. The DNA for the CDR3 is TGTGCCATCAGCCCACAGGGCTCCAACACTGAAGCTTTCTTT.